This entry features one TCR beta chain sequence. The antigen is unknown. TCRdb called the 5' RACE reads again in MiXCR, with one record for every CDR3 protein. The repertoire holds 50,000 to 75,000 distinct CDR3 sequences, with approximately 23% as singletons. The germline V and J ends were trimmed by 2 bases and 3 bases, with 11 bases remaining between them. The CDR3 is 15 amino acids. Regarding the study as a whole: Tumor memory CD4+ T cell TCR gene usage clustered with blood and lymph node memory CD4+ cells and lymph node naive CD4+ cells.

The receptor was derived from a female donor with breast cancer. Sequencing used memory CD4+ T cells sorted from a lymph node. Sample subset: memory CD4+ T cells, CD4+CD45RO+CD25-. V gene TRBV12-3 or TRBV12-4 combines with J gene TRBJ1-5; D remains ambiguous. CDR3 loop: CASSLSGGNNQPQHF. DNA for the CDR3: TGTGCCAGCAGTTTAAGTGGCGGGAACAATCAGCCCCAGCATTTT.